These 6 T cell receptor beta chains originate from one sample sequenced in a study of cytomegalovirus exposure and HLA in healthy donors. PCR amplification relied on 60 Vbeta primers (plus 13 Jbeta primers). TCRdb's table, derived via immunoSEQ multiplex PCR, lists solely in-frame clones and lacks some. The sample gives about 76,000 clones, around 80% of which show up once; over 2% is in the top ten. The sequencing input was PBMCs. These receptors were taken from a man aged 30 to 45 in good health and CMV-seronegative.

The CDR3 protein is CASSLKPGYGYTF. Written as DNA, the CDR3 is TGTGCCAGCAGCTTGAAACCGGGCTATGGCTACACCTTC. The chain employs TRBV7-8 and TRBJ1-2; no definite D call. Trimming pared 3 bases from V and 4 bases from J, leaving 9 bases between. In germline, CDR1 is SGHVS, CDR2 FQNEAQ. There are 13 residues in the CDR3.

The rearrangement links TRBV6-5 to TRBJ1-1; weak D call: TRBD1 (6 bases). CDR3 length: 13 residues. CDR1 is MNHEY and CDR2 is SVGAGI in the germline V gene. The V end was cut by 6 bases, the J end by 4 bases, with 12 bases between. CDR3 amino acids: CASRRLQGTEAFF. The CDR3, as DNA: TGTGCCAGCAGAAGATTACAGGGCACTGAAGCTTTCTTT.

V and J are TRBV12-5 and TRBJ1-5; TRBD1 aligns across 9 bases. The V and J ends lost 5 bases and 7 bases, in that order; junction bases with no gene match: 9. This CDR3 is 15 amino acids long. Germline CDR1 is LGHNT and CDR2 is FRNRAP. Here the CDR3 reads CASGPGTGRRQPQHF. The CDR3, as DNA: TGTGCTAGTGGTCCCGGGACAGGGAGGCGGCAGCCCCAGCATTTT.

V is TRBV27 and J is TRBJ2-2; 7 positions agree with TRBD1. V lost 8 bases to trimming and J lost 3 bases; unmatched junction nucleotides: 9. The CDR3 is made up of 15 amino acids. The germline V gene has CDR1 MNHEY and CDR2 SMNVEV (reference sequence). As DNA, the CDR3 is TGTGCCAGCGGCCCCGGGACAGCGGACACCGGGGAGCTGTTTTTT. Amino acid sequence: CASGPGTADTGELFF.

The chain employs TRBV5-6 and TRBJ2-3, with 12 nucleotides matching TRBD1. CDR3 length: 16 amino acids. Germline CDR1 SGHDT, CDR2 YYEEEE. With V trimmed by 1 base and J by 7 bases, 7 bases remained unmatched. DNA of the CDR3: TGTGCCAGCAGCTTGCCCGGGACAGGGGGCGTGAATACGCAGTATTTT. Translating gives CASSLPGTGGVNTQYF.

The rearrangement joins TRBV19 to TRBJ2-5, with 8 nucleotides matching TRBD1. V trimming: 5 bases; J trimming: 3 bases; junction bases outside the gene matches: 2. The germline V gene has CDR1 LNHDA and CDR2 SQIVND (reference sequence). The CDR3 consists of 13 residues. The CDR3 DNA is TGTGCCAGTAGTCCGACAGGGGAAGAGACCCAGTACTTC. Protein: CASSPTGEETQYF.